This T cell receptor (beta chain) was profiled in a study of OX40 agonist ivuxolimab in advanced cancers. About this clone itself: Its antigen is undetermined.

General study findings and limits: Low normalized T-cell clonal expansion also characterized some of the nonresponders.

V was pared by 2 bases and J by 5 bases, with 10 bases of the junction left unmatched. Germline-derived CDR1 and CDR2 are MNHEY and SVGAGI. The CDR3 runs to 16 residues. The method was immunoSEQ multiplex PCR; TCRdb's version includes in-frame clones alone and lacks a portion of them. Among fewer than 80,000 clones listed, 89% were seen once. The V and J genes are TRBV6-5 and TRBJ2-5; TRBD2 aligns across 8 bases. The receptor comes from an adult with an advanced solid tumor such as melanoma, head and neck, liver or kidney cancer. The starting material was CD4+ or CD8+ T cells sorted from blood, obtained in a trial of the OX40 agonist ivuxolimab. The CDR3 bases are TGTGCCAGCAGTTACGACGGGGGGGCCACAGTGGAGACCCAGTACTTC. The encoded protein is CASSYDGGATVETQYF.